Following are 7 T cell receptor beta chains from one sample sequenced in a study of OX40 agonist ivuxolimab in advanced cancers. Method: immunoSEQ multiplex PCR; TCRdb's copy keeps in-frame clones and lacks some. The data hold 37,000 or so clones, with just under 75% observed a single time. Sequenced here: CD4+ or CD8+ T cells sorted from blood, sampled in a trial of the OX40 agonist ivuxolimab. Every receptor here comes from an adult with an advanced solid tumor such as melanoma, head and neck, liver or kidney cancer.

This chain links TRBV10-3 with TRBJ1-2; 7 positions agree with TRBD1. The germline gives CDR1 ENHRY, CDR2 SYGVKD. CDR3 length: 14 residues. The V segment lost 1 base and the J segment 7 bases; nucleotides outside the gene matches: 6. CDR3 sequence (DNA): TGTGCCATCAGTGAGTGGCAGGGGGATCGTGGCTACACCTTC. Protein: CAISEWQGDRGYTF.

J is TRBJ2-1 and V is TRBV6-5; 7 positions agree with TRBD1. Germline V lookup: CDR1 MNHEY, CDR2 SVGAGI. Germline trimming cut 4 bases from V and 4 bases from J; bases unmatched to any gene: 4. The CDR3 loop spans 14 amino acids. The CDR3 is CASSFRDRYNEQFF. DNA of the CDR3: TGTGCCAGCAGTTTCCGGGACAGATACAATGAGCAGTTCTTC.

DNA for the CDR3: TGTGCCAGCAGCTTAGTGGGGAACACTGAAGCTTTCTTT. This gives the protein CASSLVGNTEAFF. The J gene is TRBJ1-1, the V gene TRBV7-8; D remains unclear. CDR1 and CDR2 from the germline V gene are SGHVS and FQNEAQ. The CDR3 is made up of 13 amino acids. V dropped 1 base and J dropped 1 base, with 4 bases sitting between them.

This sequence joins TRBV5-6 and TRBJ1-3; 7 bases line up with TRBD1. The ends lost 2 bases at V and 0 bases at J; junction bases unmatched: 8. Germline V gene lookup returns CDR1 SGHDT and CDR2 YYEEEE. The CDR3 runs to 17 residues. The CDR3 region has the DNA TGTGCCAGCAGCTTCCTAGGGGGCACTTACTCTGGAAACACCATATATTTT. Its translation is CASSFLGGTYSGNTIYF. The full variable domain, in which reference TRBV5-6 and TRBJ1-3 provide the parts outside the CDR3, is DAGVTQSPTHLIKTRGQQVTLRCSPKSGHDTVSWYQQALGQGPQFIFQYYEEEERQRGNFPDRFSGHQFPNYSSELNVNALLLGDSALYLCASSFLGGTYSGNTIYFGEGSWLTVV.

The V and J genes are TRBV27 and TRBJ2-2, with TRBD2 identical over 7 bases. The CDR3 is 16 residues long. With V trimmed by 6 bases and J by 0 bases, 7 bases remained unmatched. CDR1 is MNHEY and CDR2 is SMNVEV in the germline V gene (reference sequence). In nucleotides, the CDR3 is TGTGCCAGCAGCTCGAGTCTAGCGGCGAACACCGGGGAGCTGTTTTTT. Protein product: CASSSSLAANTGELFF.

The V and J genes are TRBV2 and TRBJ2-1; maybe TRBD1 (5 bases). This CDR3 contains 11 residues. Germline CDR1 is SNHLY and CDR2 is FYNNEI. Between the trimmed V and J ends, which lost 5 bases and 10 bases, there was a span of 9 bases. As DNA, the CDR3 is TGTGCCAGCAGTCAGGGCCCAGAGCAGTTCTTC. Protein sequence: CASSQGPEQFF.

The rearrangement links TRBV11-2 to TRBJ1-5, with unresolved D. Trimming stripped 3 bases from V and 4 bases from J, with 7 bases between. The CDR3 runs 13 residues. Per the germline V gene, CDR1 is SGHAT and CDR2 is FQNNGV. The CDR3 region is CASSFEPNQPQHF. The CDR3 bases are TGTGCCAGCAGCTTTGAACCTAATCAGCCCCAGCATTTT.